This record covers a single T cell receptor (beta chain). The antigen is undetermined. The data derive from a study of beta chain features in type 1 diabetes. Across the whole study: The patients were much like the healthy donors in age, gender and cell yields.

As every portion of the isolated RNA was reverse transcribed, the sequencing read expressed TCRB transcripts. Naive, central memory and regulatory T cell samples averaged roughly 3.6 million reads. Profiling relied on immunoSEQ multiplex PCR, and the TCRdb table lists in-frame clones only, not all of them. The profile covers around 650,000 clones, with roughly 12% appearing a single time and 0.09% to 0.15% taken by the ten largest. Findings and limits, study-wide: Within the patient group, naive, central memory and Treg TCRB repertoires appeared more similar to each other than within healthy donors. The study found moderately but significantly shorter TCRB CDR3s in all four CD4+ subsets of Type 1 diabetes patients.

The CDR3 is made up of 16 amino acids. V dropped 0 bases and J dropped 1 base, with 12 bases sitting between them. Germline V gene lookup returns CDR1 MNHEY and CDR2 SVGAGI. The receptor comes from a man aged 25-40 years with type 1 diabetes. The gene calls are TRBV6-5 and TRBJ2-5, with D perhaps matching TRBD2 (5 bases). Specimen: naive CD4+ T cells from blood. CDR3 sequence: CASSYSEALAQETQYF. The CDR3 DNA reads TGTGCCAGCAGTTACTCAGAGGCGCTAGCCCAAGAGACCCAGTACTTC.